This is a list of T cell receptor beta chains from one sample in a study of cytotoxic CD8 clonotypes in ibrutinib-treated CLL. Method: immunoSEQ multiplex PCR; TCRdb's copy keeps in-frame clones and lacks some. The table lists a few hundred thousand clones, about 64% of them singletons. Source: PBMCs, taken after 36 months of ibrutinib treatment. The receptors stem from a human donor with chronic lymphocytic leukemia. Each CDR3 is given with its conserved first and last residue. D genes are given only for firm matches. The size entry is marked missing in some rows and otherwise reads once, few, many or a size class.

D gene	V gene	J gene	clone size	CDR3 protein	CDR3 DNA
TRBD1	TRBV7-9	TRBJ2-7	.	CASSFRGRYEQYF	TGTGCCAGCAGCTTCAGGGGGCGGTACGAGCAGTACTTC
.	TRBV5-1	TRBJ2-5	few	CASSLPRSPGTETQYF	TGCGCCAGCAGCTTGCCTAGGTCCCCAGGCACGGAGACCCAGTACTTC
.	TRBV28	TRBJ1-4	.	CASSSSGTLNEKLFF	TGTGCCAGCAGTTCGAGCGGGACACTTAATGAAAAACTGTTTTTT
TRBD2	TRBV5-1	TRBJ2-7	.	CASSPGTSGRFYEQYF	TGCGCCAGCAGCCCAGGGACTAGCGGGAGGTTTTACGAGCAGTACTTC
.	TRBV9	TRBJ1-2	.	CASGVAPHEGPYGYTF	TGTGCCAGCGGCGTAGCCCCCCACGAAGGCCCCTATGGCTACACCTTC
.	TRBV25-1	TRBJ2-7	.	CASSEYWASSYEQYF	TGTGCCAGCAGTGAATATTGGGCGAGCTCCTACGAGCAGTACTTC
TRBD2	TRBV11-3	TRBJ2-5	.	CASSLGLLADGQETQYF	TGTGCCAGCAGCTTAGGACTACTAGCGGACGGCCAAGAGACCCAGTACTTC
.	TRBV28	TRBJ2-3	few	CASNTGFPGDTQYF	TGTGCCAGCAACACCGGGTTCCCGGGAGATACGCAGTATTTT
.	TRBV19	TRBJ1-1	.	CASIKPPSEAFF	TGTGCCAGTATCAAACCCCCAAGTGAAGCTTTCTTT
TRBD1	TRBV5-4	TRBJ1-1	.	CASSLQGLGGTEAFF	TGTGCCAGCAGCTTACAGGGGTTGGGGGGTACTGAAGCTTTCTTT
TRBD1	TRBV28	TRBJ2-2	once	CTSRLSTPGQGFVTGELFF	TGTACCAGCAGATTAAGTACACCGGGACAGGGGTTTGTTACCGGGGAGCTGTTTTTT
TRBD1	TRBV10-2	TRBJ1-5	.	CASSEVGQGENQPQHF	TGCGCCAGCAGTGAAGTAGGGCAGGGGGAGAATCAGCCCCAGCATTTT
.	TRBV9	TRBJ2-2	.	CASSMTQGSPNTGELFF	TGTGCCAGCAGCATGACGCAGGGGTCTCCGAACACCGGGGAGCTGTTTTTT